This TCR beta chain derives from a study of CD8+ T cells in alopecia areata. Treatment denoted: oral pan-JAK inhibitor, 5-10 mg twice daily. Specimens obtained from alopecia areata patients comprised lesional scalp punch biopsies and peripheral blood. The authors sorted CD4+ and CD8+ T cells from PBMCs. RNA, once extracted, was reverse transcribed into cDNA for use as the sequencing template. Assay used: immunoSEQ multiplex PCR; TCRdb lists only in-frame clones, some missing. This table holds about 190,000 clones, roughly 60% found once. In germline, CDR1 is SQVTM, CDR2 ANQGSEA. Trimming stripped 6 bases from V and 4 bases from J, with 9 bases between. CDR3 length equals 12 residues.

This receptor was taken from a human donor with alopecia areata. This chain joins TRBV29-1 and TRBJ1-4, with no clear D. The sample here was CD4+ T cells sorted from blood, taken at week 24, from a patient treated with tofacitinib. The CDR3 spells CSVQDLNEKLFF. In DNA, the CDR3 is TGCAGCGTCCAGGACCTTAATGAAAAACTGTTTTTT. The full variable domain, in which reference TRBV29-1 and TRBJ1-4 provide the parts outside the CDR3, is SAVISQKPSRDICQRGTSLTIQCQVDSQVTMMFWYRQQPGQSLTLIATANQGSEATYESGFVIDKFPISRPNLTFSTLTVSNMSPEDSSIYLCSVQDLNEKLFFGSGTQLSVL.